One T cell receptor beta chain is described in this entry. Its specificity is not known. The data are from a study of CD8+CD57+ T cells in acquired aplastic anemia. Findings and limits, study-wide: The study found no significant CD8+ Simpson's diversity difference between patients and controls. In common between the patients and the controls were twenty-nine CD8+ CDR3 sequences.

Genomic DNA constituted the template upon which TCR beta VDJ and CDR3 profiling was performed. TCRdb independently ran MiXCR on the reads; one entry per CDR3 protein. The profile shows tens of thousands of distinct CDR3 sequences, under 80% of them singletons. This CDR3 has 14 residues. Germline V gene data show CDR1 as LNHNV and CDR2 as YYDKDF (reference sequence). With 3 bases removed from V and 0 bases from J, the gap between germline ends came to 8 bases. Patients picked for sequencing had shown CD8+CD57+ cell expansion detected by flow cytometry. The receptor was isolated from a human donor with aplastic anemia. The chain employs TRBV15 and TRBJ1-1, with D possibly being TRBD1 (6 bases). Sequencing was done on a sample of sorted CD4+, CD8+, or CD8+CD57+ T cells (not recorded which) from PBMCs. Here the CDR3 DNA reads TGTGCCACCAGCAGGGACAGAATGAACACTGAAGCTTTCTTT. Its translation: CATSRDRMNTEAFF.